This T cell receptor beta chain is from a study of CD8+CD57+ T cells in acquired aplastic anemia. Overall study: Each DNA sample taken from sorted CD4+ and CD8+ cells came to about 3.2 ug on average.

Before being chosen for sequencing, patients had shown CD8+CD57+ cell expansion by flow cytometry. The patients, all of them, had severe acquired aplastic anemia. No therapy was given to patients before blood sampling. The study profiled TCR beta VDJ and CDR3 using genomic DNA as template. One entry per CDR3 protein results from TCRdb running MiXCR on the reads. The sample consists of about 180,000 distinct CDR3 sequences, around 63% of them appearing once. CDR3 length: 14 amino acids. Germline CDR1 and CDR2: SGHNT and YYREEE (reference sequence). Trimming pared 2 bases from V and 7 bases from J, leaving 13 bases between.

This chain links TRBV5-4 with TRBJ2-4, with a weak D call TRBD2 (7 bases). The sequence was obtained from a human donor with aplastic anemia. Sequencing used sorted CD4+, CD8+, or CD8+CD57+ T cells (not recorded which) from PBMCs. CDR3 sequence reads: CASSLGGATNIQYF. The CDR3 DNA follows: TGTGCCAGCAGCTTAGGGGGGGCCACGAACATTCAGTACTTC.